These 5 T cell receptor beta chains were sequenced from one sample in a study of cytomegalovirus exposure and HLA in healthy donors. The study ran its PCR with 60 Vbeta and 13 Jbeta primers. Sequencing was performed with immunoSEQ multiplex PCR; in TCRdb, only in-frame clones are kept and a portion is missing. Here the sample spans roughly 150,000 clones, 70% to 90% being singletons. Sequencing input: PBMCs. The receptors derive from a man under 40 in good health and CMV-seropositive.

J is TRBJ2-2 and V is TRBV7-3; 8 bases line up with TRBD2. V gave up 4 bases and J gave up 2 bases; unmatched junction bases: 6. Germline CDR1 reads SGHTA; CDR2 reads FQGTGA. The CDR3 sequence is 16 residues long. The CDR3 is CASSSRLAINTGELFF. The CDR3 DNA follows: TGTGCCAGCAGCTCAAGACTAGCGATCAACACCGGGGAGCTGTTTTTT. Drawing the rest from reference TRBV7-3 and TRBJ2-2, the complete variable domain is GAGVSQTPSNKVTEKGKYVELRCDPISGHTALYWYRQSLGQGPEFLIYFQGTGAADDSGLPNDRFFAVRPEGSVSTLKIQRTERGDSAVYLCASSSRLAINTGELFFGEGSRLTVL.

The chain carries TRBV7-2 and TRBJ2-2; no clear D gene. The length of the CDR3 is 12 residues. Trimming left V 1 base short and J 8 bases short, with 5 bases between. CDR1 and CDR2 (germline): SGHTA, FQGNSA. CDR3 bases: TGTGCCAGCAGCTTAGACCGGGGGGAGCTGTTTTTT. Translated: CASSLDRGELFF.

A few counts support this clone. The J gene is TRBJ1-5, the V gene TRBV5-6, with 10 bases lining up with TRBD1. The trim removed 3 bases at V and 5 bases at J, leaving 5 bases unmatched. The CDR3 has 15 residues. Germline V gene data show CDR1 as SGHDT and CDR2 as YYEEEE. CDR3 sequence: CASSSTGGSDQPQHF. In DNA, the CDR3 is TGTGCCAGCAGCTCGACAGGGGGCTCTGATCAGCCCCAGCATTTT.

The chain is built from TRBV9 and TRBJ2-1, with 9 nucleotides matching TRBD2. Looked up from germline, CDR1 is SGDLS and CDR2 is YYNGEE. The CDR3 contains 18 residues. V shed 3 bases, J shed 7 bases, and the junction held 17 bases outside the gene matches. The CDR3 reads CASSASGAIAGAMNEQFF. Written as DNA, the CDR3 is TGTGCCAGCAGCGCCTCCGGGGCGATAGCGGGAGCAATGAATGAGCAGTTCTTC.

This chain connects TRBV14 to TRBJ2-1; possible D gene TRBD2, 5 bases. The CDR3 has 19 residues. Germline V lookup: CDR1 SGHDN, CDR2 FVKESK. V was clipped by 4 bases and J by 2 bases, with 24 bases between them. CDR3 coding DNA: TGTGCCAGCAGCCCTCATCCTCCTTTAGCCGGGGTGACCTACAATGAGCAGTTCTTC. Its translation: CASSPHPPLAGVTYNEQFF.